This T cell receptor (beta chain) was recorded in a study of beta chain features in type 1 diabetes. About the research overall: Age, gender and cell yields were similar between patients and healthy donors.

Whole-study results and caveats: For patients and controls alike, PCR might favor shorter templates to the same degree.

In regard to this clone: Its antigen is currently unknown.

Investigators reverse transcribed all isolated RNA, so they sequenced expressed TCRB transcripts. Some clones are missing from TCRdb's copy, which holds only in-frame ones; the method was immunoSEQ multiplex PCR. The repertoire includes hundreds of thousands of clones, roughly an eighth of them detected once, and 0.025% to 0.03% sits in the top ten. The specimen sequenced was naive CD4+ T cells from blood. This TCR came from a woman aged 40 to 49 in good health.

DNA of the CDR3: TGTGCCAGCAGCTTTAGAAGAGAAGCAACTAATGAAAAACTGTTTTTT. It codes for CASSFRREATNEKLFF. This chain joins TRBV11-2 and TRBJ1-4; no clear D gene. Trimming cost V 3 bases and J 0 bases, with 11 bases left between them. There are 16 residues in the CDR3. CDR1 SGHAT and CDR2 FQNNGV come from the germline V gene.